This T cell receptor (beta chain) was observed in a study of T cell repertoires in cytomegalovirus infection. Across the whole study: The authors used CMV epitopes that were HLA-C-restricted (recently identified) and HLA-B-restricted (well studied). Study outcomes and limitations: The study found HLA-C-restricted CMV-specific TCR beta clonotypes dominating the ex vivo response.

The CDR3 covers 14 residues. V shed 3 bases and J 5 bases; nucleotides not matched to a gene: 3. Germline V lookup: CDR1 LNHNV, CDR2 YYDKDF (reference sequence). On this clonotype itself: The antigen is undetermined. The CDR3 end shows no conserved phenylalanine or tryptophan, and so a read error is likely.

TCRdb re-derived calls from the reads in MiXCR, one entry per CDR3 protein. The sample consists of about 920,000 distinct CDR3 sequences, around a third of them appearing once. V is TRBV15 and J is TRBJ1-4, with 7 nucleotides matching TRBD1. This TCR was sampled from a human donor in good health (CMV status not recorded). Some clones in this sample may be carry-over from other donors' samples. This material consisted of cultured CD8+ T cells from PBMCs, taken from culture after CMV antigen stimulation. The CDR3 reads CATSRTGLNEKLFY. CDR3 nucleotide sequence: TGTGCCACCAGCAGGACAGGGTTGAATGAAAAACTGTTTTAT.